The source of this T cell receptor beta chain is a study of T cell responses to AZD1222 COVID-19 vaccine. Study information: Both about-4-week and about-12-week second-dose recipients were combined.

As concerns this clone: Its antigen is unknown.

From germline, CDR1 is LNHNV and CDR2 YYDKDF (reference sequence). V shed 1 base and J shed 4 bases, with 10 bases lying between them. The CDR3 loop spans 15 amino acids. Study conclusions and caveats: Spike-specific TCR breadth rose after two AZD1222 doses, and depth rose as well.

TCRdb's table, derived via immunoSEQ multiplex PCR, lists solely in-frame clones and lacks some. In the table there are approximately 170,000 clones, more than 80% of which are singletons. The material sequenced was peripheral blood, taken on day 0 of AZD1222 vaccination. The origin of this receptor is an adult in good health. The rearrangement joins TRBV15 to TRBJ1-4; D is undetermined. CDR3 sequence reads: CATSRAHGINEKLFF. In nucleotides, the CDR3 is TGTGCCACCAGCAGAGCTCACGGCATTAATGAAAAACTGTTTTTT.